This T cell receptor beta chain is drawn from a study of radiation and T cells in renal cell carcinoma. General study findings and limits: No pretreatment tumor biopsies were available for baseline clonotypes.

A note on this clone: Its antigen is undetermined.

This table comes from immunoSEQ multiplex PCR, and its TCRdb copy is limited to in-frame clones, with some not included. The table records some 120,000 clones, approximately 90% of them present only once. The CDR3 runs 16 residues. Germline V gives CDR1 SGHDN, CDR2 FVKESK. After removal of 2 bases from V and 1 base from J, the junction contained 0 bases not matched to a gene. Sample time point: blood 2 weeks post-SBRT. Treatment in this sample: 15 Gy SBRT to primary tumor, nephrectomy 4 weeks later. After SBRT, blood was collected at 2 and 4 weeks, plus baseline. The tumor was a clear cell renal cell carcinoma.

The TCR sequence derives from a woman aged 65 to 85 with renal cell carcinoma. The V call is TRBV14, the J call TRBJ2-1; 12 positions agree with TRBD2. The source was blood, collected from a patient whose treatment included radiotherapy and nephrectomy. In nucleotides, the CDR3 is TGTGCCAGCAGCCAACTAGCGGGGGGGTCCTACAATGAGCAGTTCTTC. Its translation: CASSQLAGGSYNEQFF. The whole variable domain, remainder taken from reference TRBV14 and TRBJ2-1, is EAGVTQFPSHSVIEKGQTVTLRCDPISGHDNLYWYRRVMGKEIKFLLHFVKESKQDESGMPNNRFLAERTGGTYSTLKVQPAELEDSGVYFCASSQLAGGSYNEQFFGPGTRLTVL.